The sequence of this T cell receptor (beta chain) was determined in a study of blood T cell repertoires in COVID-19. Per the original data handling: Reference gene primer amplification gave nucleated cell count estimates. Only in-frame clones appear in the TCRdb table, and some are missing; sequencing was by immunoSEQ multiplex PCR. V and J calls and clone size are copied from that table; D and trimming were computed from the DNA. Of about 46,000 clones listed, 86% are singletons. Trimming took 2 bases from V and 3 from J, leaving 4 bases between them. Germline V gene lookup returns CDR1 KGHDR and CDR2 SFDVKD. The CDR3 sequence is 14 residues long. This clone was counted only a few times.

Sequenced input: PBMCs or T cells enriched from blood (not recorded which). This receptor was taken from a woman aged 45-65 years who had recovered from COVID-19. The chain combines TRBV24-1 with TRBJ1-6, with D unclear. The CDR3 DNA reads as TGTGCCACCAGTGATTCCCTCTATAATTCACCCCTCCACTTT. It codes for CATSDSLYNSPLHF.